The 15 T cell receptor beta chains listed next were all sequenced from one sample in a study of blood T cell repertoires in COVID-19. TCRdb's copy holds only in-frame clones and misses some; the assay was immunoSEQ multiplex PCR. The data contain tens of thousands of clones, 88% of them singletons. Sequenced material: peripheral blood. These receptors all come from a woman older than 75 with acute or convalescent COVID-19.

The chain has TRBV19 and TRBJ2-4, with D perhaps matching TRBD1 (6 bases). Germline CDR1 reads LNHDA; CDR2 reads SQIVND (reference sequence). V lost 4 bases, J lost 5 bases, and 15 bases lay in between. CDR3 length equals 15 residues. The CDR3 DNA sequence: TGTGCCAGTAGTAGGACGGACAGAACGCAAAACATTCAGTACTTC. It codes for CASSRTDRTQNIQYF.

This clone was seen a single time. V gene TRBV9 combines with J gene TRBJ1-2, with a weak D call TRBD1 (5 bases). Germline CDR1 reads SGDLS; CDR2 reads YYNGEE. The CDR3 consists of 12 residues. Trimming took off 7 bases at V and 5 bases at J, with 12 bases between the two ends. The CDR3, as DNA: TGTGCCAGCCGGCAGGGAGGGTATGGCTACACCTTC. Its protein is CASRQGGYGYTF.

V usage is TRBV7-2 and J usage is TRBJ2-2, with D possibly matching TRBD2 (6 bases). The V gene's germline CDR1 is SGHTA and CDR2 FQGNSA. The V end lost 5 bases, the J end lost 4 bases, and 14 bases lay between the germline ends. CDR3 length equals 15 residues. The CDR3 DNA sequence: TGTGCCAGCAGCCTCGGGGACTTCCTCACCGGGGAGCTGTTTTTT. Translated: CASSLGDFLTGELFF.

The chain recombines TRBV6-5 with TRBJ2-2; D might be TRBD1 (5 bases). Germline CDR1 is MNHEY and CDR2 is SVGAGI. Trimming removed 5 bases from V and 2 bases from J, with 9 bases in between. The CDR3 length is 14 residues. CDR3 sequence: CASSTTVNTGELFF. The CDR3 nucleotides read TGTGCCAGCAGTACGACAGTAAACACCGGGGAGCTGTTTTTT.

The rearrangement links TRBV2 to TRBJ1-2; TRBD1 is a possible D gene (5 bases). Trimming stripped 6 bases from V and 1 base from J, with 15 bases between. Germline loops: CDR1 SNHLY, CDR2 FYNNEI. This CDR3 contains 15 residues. CDR3 sequence: CASRSETVYNYGYTF. The CDR3 nucleotides are TGTGCCAGCAGGTCCGAGACAGTTTATAACTATGGCTACACCTTC.

V and J are TRBV27 and TRBJ2-7; 9 nucleotides agree with TRBD1. With V trimmed by 7 bases and J by 3 bases, 4 bases remained unmatched. This CDR3 spans 13 amino acids. Germline V gene data show CDR1 as MNHEY and CDR2 as SMNVEV (reference sequence). CDR3: CASTGTGNYEQYF. The CDR3 region has the DNA TGTGCCAGCACCGGGACAGGGAACTACGAGCAGTACTTC.

This clone has a single count. The CDR3, as DNA: TGTGCTAGTGGTTTGGAAGCGGGAAACGGCGGGGAGCTGTTTTTT. Its translation is CASGLEAGNGGELFF. The gene calls are TRBV12-5 and TRBJ2-2, with 7 bases identical to TRBD2. There are 15 residues in the CDR3. Germline CDR1 and CDR2: LGHNT and FRNRAP. After removal of 1 base from V and 7 bases from J, the junction contained 6 bases not matched to a gene. The full variable domain, its missing parts supplied by reference TRBV12-5 and TRBJ2-2, is DARVTQTPRHKVTEMGQEVTMRCQPILGHNTVFWYRQTMMQGLELLAYFRNRAPLDDSGMPKDRFSAEMPDATLATLKIQPSEPRDSAVYFCASGLEAGNGGELFFGEGSRLTVL.

The chain links TRBV7-9 to TRBJ2-2, with no clear D. CDR1 is SEHNR and CDR2 is FQNEAQ in the germline V gene (reference sequence). CDR3 size: 12 residues. V was cut by 5 bases and J by 7 bases, with 8 bases left in between. The CDR3 sequence: CASSISLGELFF. CDR3 coding DNA: TGTGCCAGCAGCATCAGTCTCGGGGAGCTGTTTTTT.

The CDR3 bases are TGTGCCAGCAGCTCGGACAGGGCCTCCACAGATACGCAGTATTTT. Amino acids: CASSSDRASTDTQYF. V and J are TRBV6-5 and TRBJ2-3, with 8 bases that match TRBD1. Germline CDR1 reads MNHEY; CDR2 reads SVGAGI. Trimming removed 6 bases from V and 2 bases from J; junction bases left unmatched: 7. The CDR3 sequence is 15 residues long.

The chain links TRBV19 to TRBJ2-2; D uncertain. The V end was cut by 7 bases, the J end by 5 bases, with 17 bases between. The germline CDR1 and CDR2 sequences are LNHDA and SQIVND (reference sequence). The CDR3 contains 15 residues. The CDR3 nucleotides read TGTGCCAGTAAGTCAAGACTGGAAGCGACCGGGGAGCTGTTTTTT. Protein sequence: CASKSRLEATGELFF. Complete variable domain (other parts from reference TRBV19 and TRBJ2-2): DGGITQSPKYLFRKEGQNVTLSCEQNLNHDAMYWYRQDPGQGLRLIYYSQIVNDFQKGDIAEGYSVSREKKESFPLTVTSAQKNPTAFYLCASKSRLEATGELFFGEGSRLTVL.

The chain recombines TRBV4-2 with TRBJ2-5, with TRBD2 identical over 8 bases. V dropped 0 bases and J dropped 3; count of bases not matched to a gene: 6. Germline V lookup: CDR1 LGHNA, CDR2 YNFKEQ. The CDR3 consists of 16 residues. The CDR3 DNA sequence: TGTGCCAGCAGCCAAGATAAGGGGCGGGGGGAAGAGACCCAGTACTTC. It is translated as CASSQDKGRGEETQYF.

This clone was seen a few times. V gene TRBV20-1 combines with J gene TRBJ2-7; 12 bases match TRBD2. The V gene's germline CDR1 is DFQATT and CDR2 SNEGSKA (reference sequence). The CDR3 loop spans 14 amino acids. After removal of 3 bases from V and 6 bases from J, the junction contained 6 bases not matched to a gene. The DNA for the CDR3 is TGCAGTGCTAGTCTACTAGCGGGAGGAGGCGAGCAGTACTTC. Its translation: CSASLLAGGGEQYF.

The genes are TRBV18 and TRBJ1-2, with 7 bases aligning to TRBD1. Germline loops: CDR1 KGHSH, CDR2 LQKENI. The V segment lost 3 bases and the J segment 2 bases; nucleotides outside the gene matches: 9. This CDR3 has 16 amino acids. Here the CDR3 reads CASSPNPGGVNYGYTF. The CDR3 DNA sequence: TGTGCCAGCTCACCGAATCCAGGGGGAGTAAACTATGGCTACACCTTC. The full variable domain, in which reference TRBV18 and TRBJ1-2 provide the parts outside the CDR3, is NAGVMQNPRHLVRRRGQEARLRCSPMKGHSHVYWYRQLPEEGLKFMVYLQKENIIDESGMPKERFSAEFPKEGPSILRIQQVVRGDSAAYFCASSPNPGGVNYGYTFGSGTRLTVV.

This clone showed up just a few times. The V gene is TRBV19, the J gene TRBJ1-1, with D unresolved. Germline V gives CDR1 LNHDA, CDR2 SQIVND (reference sequence). The ends were cut back, 4 bases at V and 3 bases at J, with 12 bases in the middle. The CDR3 is 14 amino acids. CDR3 protein: CASSNSLADTEAFF. CDR3 coding DNA: TGTGCCAGTAGTAATAGCCTGGCGGACACTGAAGCTTTCTTT.

This chain joins TRBV9 and TRBJ2-3; 14 nucleotides agree with TRBD2. Germline lookup yields CDR1 SGDLS and CDR2 YYNGEE. CDR3 size: 16 residues. V gave up 4 bases and J gave up 5 bases; unmatched junction bases: 6. CDR3 loop: CASSFRTSGGQDTQYF. The DNA for the CDR3 is TGTGCCAGCAGCTTCAGGACTAGCGGGGGGCAAGATACGCAGTATTTT.